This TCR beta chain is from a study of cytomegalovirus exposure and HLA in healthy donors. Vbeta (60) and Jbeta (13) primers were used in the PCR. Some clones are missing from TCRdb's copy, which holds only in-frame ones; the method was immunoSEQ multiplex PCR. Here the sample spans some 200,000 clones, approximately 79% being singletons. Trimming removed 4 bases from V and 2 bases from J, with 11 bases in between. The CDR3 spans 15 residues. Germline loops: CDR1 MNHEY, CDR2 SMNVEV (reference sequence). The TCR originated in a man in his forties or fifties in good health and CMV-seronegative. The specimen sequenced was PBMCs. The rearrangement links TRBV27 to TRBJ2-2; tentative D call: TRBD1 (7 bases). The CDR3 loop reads CASSSGGTNTGELFF. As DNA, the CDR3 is TGTGCCAGCAGTTCAGGGGGGACTAACACCGGGGAGCTGTTTTTT.